The 17 T cell receptor beta chains below were found in one sample sequenced in a study of cytomegalovirus exposure and HLA in healthy donors. PCR primers comprised 60 Vbeta and 13 Jbeta primers. Sequenced by immunoSEQ multiplex PCR; TCRdb stores in-frame clones only, minus some. This sample yields fewer than 250,000 clones, of which over 70% are seen a single time; over 1% belongs to the top ten. What was sequenced was PBMCs. The source is a man aged 25-45 years in good health and CMV-seronegative.

This chain joins TRBV5-5 and TRBJ1-1; the D gene is possibly TRBD1 (5 bases). The CDR3 is 13 residues long. CDR1 SGHKS and CDR2 YYEKEE come from the germline V gene (reference sequence). V was pared by 6 bases and J by 10 bases, with 19 bases between. The CDR3 bases are TGTGCCAGCACCCCCAGGGATAGCGGGATAGCTTTCTTT. Its translation is CASTPRDSGIAFF.

A few counts support this clone. The chain employs TRBV5-1 and TRBJ1-3, with TRBD1 matching 9 bases. Germline CDR1 reads SGHRS; CDR2 reads YFSETQ. The CDR3 is 15 residues long. Germline trimming cut 8 bases from V and 0 bases from J; bases unmatched to any gene: 6. This chain's CDR3 is CASRQGESSGNTIYF. DNA of the CDR3: TGCGCCAGTAGACAGGGGGAAAGCTCTGGAAACACCATATATTTT.

The chain is built from TRBV5-4 and TRBJ2-4; a weak D match, TRBD1 (6 bases). Germline assignment: CDR1 SGHNT and CDR2 YYREEE (reference sequence). The CDR3 loop spans 15 amino acids. The V gene lost 3 bases and the J gene lost 0 bases, with 10 bases spanning the gap. The CDR3 DNA reads TGTGCCAGCAGCTCTAGGACAGAAGCCAAAAACATTCAGTACTTC. This encodes CASSSRTEAKNIQYF.

The rearrangement joins TRBV7-2 to TRBJ2-7; 8 bases align to TRBD1. The trim removed 5 bases at V and 4 bases at J, leaving 10 bases unmatched. The CDR3 contains 15 residues. The V gene's germline CDR1 is SGHTA and CDR2 FQGNSA. In nucleotides, the CDR3 is TGTGCCAGCAGCAGCACGACAGGGGCGGGATACGAGCAGTACTTC. This codes for CASSSTTGAGYEQYF.

The CDR3 nucleotides are TGTGCCAGCAGTGATACTGGGACAGGGGGCTATGGCTACACCTTC. This sequence encodes CASSDTGTGGYGYTF. This chain connects TRBV6-1 to TRBJ1-2; 11 bases line up with TRBD1. Germline CDR1 reads MNHNS; CDR2 reads SASEGT. The CDR3 loop spans 15 amino acids. Trimming at V came to 3 bases and at J to 4 bases, leaving 4 bases not matched to a gene.

This sequence joins TRBV2 and TRBJ2-5, with a tentative D call TRBD1 (6 bases). CDR1 and CDR2 (germline): SNHLY, FYNNEI. The germline V and J ends were trimmed by 3 bases and 2 bases, with 10 bases remaining between them. This CDR3 comprises 14 residues. CDR3 coding DNA: TGTGCCAGCAGTGACAACAGGGCGCAAGAGACCCAGTACTTC. Translating it yields CASSDNRAQETQYF. Filled out from reference TRBV2 and TRBJ2-5, the complete variable domain reads EPEVTQTPSHQVTQMGQEVILRCVPISNHLYFYWYRQILGQKVEFLVSFYNNEISEKSEIFDDQFSVERPDGSNFTLKIRSTKLEDSAMYFCASSDNRAQETQYFGPGTRLLVL.

The genes are TRBV27 and TRBJ2-1; TRBD2 matches 13 bases. Germline loops: CDR1 MNHEY, CDR2 SMNVEV (reference sequence). The CDR3 is 14 amino acids. V was clipped by 4 bases and J by 9 bases; unmatched bases: 3. The CDR3 reads CASSSGLAGIEQFF. The DNA for the CDR3 is TGTGCCAGCAGTTCGGGACTAGCGGGAATTGAGCAGTTCTTC.

The chain recombines TRBV5-6 with TRBJ2-1, with 10 bases that match TRBD2. The germline gives CDR1 SGHDT, CDR2 YYEEEE. The CDR3 spans 15 residues. The J segment lost 8 bases and the V segment lost 4 bases, leaving 9 bases of the junction unmatched. CDR3 nucleotide sequence: TGTGCCAGCAGCATAATAGCGGGAGGTAGGGATGAGCAGTTCTTC. Translated, it gives CASSIIAGGRDEQFF.

The chain is built from TRBV18 and TRBJ2-7, with 10 bases identical to TRBD2. Trimming at V came to 1 base and at J to 3 bases, leaving 3 bases not matched to a gene. Germline loops: CDR1 KGHSH, CDR2 LQKENI. The CDR3 length is 15 residues. The CDR3: CASSPLAGGDYEQYF. The CDR3 region has the DNA TGTGCCAGCTCACCACTAGCGGGAGGAGACTACGAGCAGTACTTC.

The chain carries TRBV6-5 and TRBJ1-2; 10 nucleotides line up with TRBD1. J lost 8 bases, V lost 5 bases, and 11 bases had no gene match. The CDR3 consists of 15 residues. The germline V gene encodes CDR1 MNHEY and CDR2 SVGAGI. CDR3 region: CASSMIGDRGYGYTF. The CDR3 DNA reads as TGTGCCAGCAGTATGATAGGGGACAGGGGTTACGGCTACACCTTC.

This sequence joins TRBV2 and TRBJ1-2, with 9 nucleotides matching TRBD1. Germline CDR1 reads SNHLY; CDR2 reads FYNNEI. The V gene end was trimmed by 4 bases and the J gene end by 7 bases; junction bases not matched to a gene: 7. The CDR3 sequence is 14 residues long. The CDR3 loop is CASSGDREASGYTF. The DNA of the CDR3 is TGTGCCAGCAGTGGGGACAGGGAGGCAAGTGGCTACACCTTC. Combining the CDR3 with reference TRBV2 and TRBJ1-2 gives the whole variable domain EPEVTQTPSHQVTQMGQEVILRCVPISNHLYFYWYRQILGQKVEFLVSFYNNEISEKSEIFDDQFSVERPDGSNFTLKIRSTKLEDSAMYFCASSGDREASGYTFGSGTRLTVV.

The chain uses TRBV4-1 and TRBJ2-2; D is ambiguous. This CDR3 contains 16 residues. Trimming removed 0 bases from V and 5 bases from J, with 13 bases in between. CDR1 and CDR2 (germline): MGHRA, YSYEKL. The CDR3 sequence: CASSQEPGTFTGELFF. For the CDR3, the DNA is TGCGCCAGCAGCCAAGAGCCGGGTACCTTTACCGGGGAGCTGTTTTTT.

The chain links TRBV27 to TRBJ2-5; D uncertain. Germline V gene lookup returns CDR1 MNHEY and CDR2 SMNVEV (reference sequence). The CDR3 is 15 residues long. V was clipped by 3 bases and J by 3 bases, with 14 bases between them. CDR3 loop: CASSFVVNSKETQYF. The CDR3 DNA reads as TGTGCCAGCAGTTTCGTAGTTAACTCAAAAGAGACCCAGTACTTC.

The rearrangement links TRBV5-6 to TRBJ2-7; 10 nucleotides match TRBD2. Germline V gene sequence: CDR1 SGHDT, CDR2 YYEEEE. The CDR3 spans 15 residues. The J segment lost 7 bases and the V segment lost 6 bases, leaving 13 bases of the junction unmatched. CDR3 in amino acids: CASTDQAGGPGEQYF. The CDR3 bases are TGTGCCAGCACCGATCAAGCGGGAGGGCCGGGGGAGCAGTACTTC.

This rearrangement joins TRBV6-1 to TRBJ1-6; D not certain. Trimming pared 2 bases from V and 9 bases from J, leaving 8 bases between. This CDR3 spans 13 amino acids. Germline V CDR1 and CDR2: MNHNS, SASEGT. CDR3 sequence (DNA): TGTGCCAGCAGTGAACTCGGGATTTCACCCCTCCACTTT. Translating gives CASSELGISPLHF.

About this clone itself: The sample has other DNA sequences that encode this CDR3 too. This chain links TRBV9 with TRBJ2-3, with unresolved D. Trimming left V 0 bases short and J 1 base short, with 3 bases between. The germline V gene has CDR1 SGDLS and CDR2 YYNGEE. The CDR3 runs to 13 residues. The CDR3 protein is CASSVAGTDTQYF. CDR3 bases: TGTGCCAGCAGCGTAGCTGGCACAGATACGCAGTATTTT.

The chain joins TRBV10-1 to TRBJ1-1; possibly TRBD1 for D (6 bases). Trimming stripped 0 bases from V and 8 bases from J, with 13 bases between. The CDR3 runs to 14 residues. In germline, CDR1 is WNHNN, CDR2 SYGVQD (reference sequence). The CDR3 loop is CASSESGQSHEAFF. CDR3 nucleotides: TGCGCCAGCAGTGAGTCCGGACAGTCCCACGAAGCTTTCTTT.